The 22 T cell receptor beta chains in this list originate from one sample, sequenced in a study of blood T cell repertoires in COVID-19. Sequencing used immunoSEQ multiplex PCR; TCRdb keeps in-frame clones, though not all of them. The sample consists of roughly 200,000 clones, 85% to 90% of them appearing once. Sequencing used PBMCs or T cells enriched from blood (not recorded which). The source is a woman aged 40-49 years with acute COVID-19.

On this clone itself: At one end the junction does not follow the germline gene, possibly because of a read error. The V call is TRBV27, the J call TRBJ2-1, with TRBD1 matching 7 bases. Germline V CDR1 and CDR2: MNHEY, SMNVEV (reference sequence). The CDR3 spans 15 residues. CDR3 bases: TGTACCAGCAGTTCCACGACAGGGTGGAACAATGAGCAGTTCTTC. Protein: CTSSSTTGWNNEQFF.

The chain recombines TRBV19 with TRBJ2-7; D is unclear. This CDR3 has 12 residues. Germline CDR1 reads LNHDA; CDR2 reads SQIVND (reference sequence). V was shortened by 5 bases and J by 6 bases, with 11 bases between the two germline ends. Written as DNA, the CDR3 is TGTGCCAGTAGTCCCCGTTACGGCGAGCAGTACTTC. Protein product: CASSPRYGEQYF.

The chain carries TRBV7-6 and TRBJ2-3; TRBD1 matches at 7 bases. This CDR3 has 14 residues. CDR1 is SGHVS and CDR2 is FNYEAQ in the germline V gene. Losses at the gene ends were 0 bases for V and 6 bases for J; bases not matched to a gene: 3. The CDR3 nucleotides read TGTGCCAGCAGCTTAGCGACAGGGCTGGATACGCAGTATTTT. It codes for CASSLATGLDTQYF. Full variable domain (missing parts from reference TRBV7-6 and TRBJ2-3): GAGVSQSPRYKVTKRGQDVALRCDPISGHVSLYWYRQALGQGPEFLTYFNYEAQQDKSGLPNDRFSAERPEGSISTLTIQRTEQRDSAMYRCASSLATGLDTQYFGPGTRLTVL.

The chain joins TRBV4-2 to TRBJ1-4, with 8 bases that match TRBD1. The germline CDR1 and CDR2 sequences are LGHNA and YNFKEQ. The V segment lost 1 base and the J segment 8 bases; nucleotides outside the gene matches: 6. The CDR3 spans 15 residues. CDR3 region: CASSQAGQAGEKLFF. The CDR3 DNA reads TGTGCCAGCAGCCAAGCGGGACAGGCCGGGGAAAAACTGTTTTTT.

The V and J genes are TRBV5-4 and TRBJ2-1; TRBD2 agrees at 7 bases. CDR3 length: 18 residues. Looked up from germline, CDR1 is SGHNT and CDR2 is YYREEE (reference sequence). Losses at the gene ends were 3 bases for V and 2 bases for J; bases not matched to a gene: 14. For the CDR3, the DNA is TGTGCCAGCAGCTCCGGGACTGGGCGAGCGGGGCCCTACAATGAGCAGTTCTTC. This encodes CASSSGTGRAGPYNEQFF.

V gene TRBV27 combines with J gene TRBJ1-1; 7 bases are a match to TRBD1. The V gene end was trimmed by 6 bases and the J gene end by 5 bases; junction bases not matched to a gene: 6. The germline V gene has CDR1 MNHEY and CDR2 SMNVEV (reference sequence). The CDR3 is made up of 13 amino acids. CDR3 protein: CASSKGATTEAFF. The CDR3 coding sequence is TGTGCCAGCAGCAAGGGGGCGACGACTGAAGCTTTCTTT.

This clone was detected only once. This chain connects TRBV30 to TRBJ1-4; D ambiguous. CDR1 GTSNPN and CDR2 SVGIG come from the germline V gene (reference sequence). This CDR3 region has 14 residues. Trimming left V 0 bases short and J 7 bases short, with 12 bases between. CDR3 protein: CAWSVSGIFEKLFF. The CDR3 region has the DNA TGTGCCTGGAGTGTATCCGGGATTTTTGAAAAACTGTTTTTT.

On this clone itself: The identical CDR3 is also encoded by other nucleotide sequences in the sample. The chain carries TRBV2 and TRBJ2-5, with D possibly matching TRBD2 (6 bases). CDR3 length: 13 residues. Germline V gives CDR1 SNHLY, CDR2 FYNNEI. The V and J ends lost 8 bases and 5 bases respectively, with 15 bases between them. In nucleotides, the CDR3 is TGTGCCAGCGCGCGGGGATTAGGGGAGACCCAGTACTTC. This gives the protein CASARGLGETQYF.

DNA for the CDR3: TGTGCCTGGAGTTATGGACTTCAAAGCACTGAAGCTTTCTTT. Translating it yields CAWSYGLQSTEAFF. This chain links TRBV30 with TRBJ1-1; the D is unclear. The CDR3 runs 14 residues. Trimming took off 2 bases at V and 4 bases at J, with 14 bases between the two ends. Germline V lookup: CDR1 GTSNPN, CDR2 SVGIG (reference sequence).

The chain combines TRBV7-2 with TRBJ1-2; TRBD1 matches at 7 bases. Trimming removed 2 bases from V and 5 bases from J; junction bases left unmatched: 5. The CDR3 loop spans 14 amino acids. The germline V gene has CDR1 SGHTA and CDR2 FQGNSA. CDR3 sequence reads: CASSLIQGEYGYTF. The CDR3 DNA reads TGTGCCAGCAGCTTAATTCAGGGGGAGTATGGCTACACCTTC.

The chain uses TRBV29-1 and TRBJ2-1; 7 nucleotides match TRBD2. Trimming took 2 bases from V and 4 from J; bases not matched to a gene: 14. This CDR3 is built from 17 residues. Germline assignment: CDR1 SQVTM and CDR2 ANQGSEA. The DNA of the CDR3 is TGCAGCGTTGAAAAGGGGTACGGGCTAGCGGTTTACAATGAGCAGTTCTTC. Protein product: CSVEKGYGLAVYNEQFF.

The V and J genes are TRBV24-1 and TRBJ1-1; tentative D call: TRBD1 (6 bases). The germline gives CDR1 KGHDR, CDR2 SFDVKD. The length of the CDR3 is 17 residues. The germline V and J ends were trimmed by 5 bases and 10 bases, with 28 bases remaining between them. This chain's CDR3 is CATSAVAGALQFRGAFF. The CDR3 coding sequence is TGTGCCACCAGTGCCGTGGCGGGGGCTCTACAATTCCGTGGAGCTTTCTTT.

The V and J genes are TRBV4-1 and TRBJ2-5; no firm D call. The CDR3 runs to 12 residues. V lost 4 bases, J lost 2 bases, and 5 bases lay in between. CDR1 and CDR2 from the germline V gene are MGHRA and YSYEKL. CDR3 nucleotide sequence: TGCGCCAGCAGCCCACAGCAAGAGACCCAGTACTTC. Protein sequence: CASSPQQETQYF.

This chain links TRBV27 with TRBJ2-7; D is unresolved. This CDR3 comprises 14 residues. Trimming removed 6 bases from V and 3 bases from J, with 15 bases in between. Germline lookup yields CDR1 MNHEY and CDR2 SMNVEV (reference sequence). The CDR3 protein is CASRDSQVGYEQYF. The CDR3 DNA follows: TGTGCCAGCAGAGATTCCCAGGTCGGCTACGAGCAGTACTTC.

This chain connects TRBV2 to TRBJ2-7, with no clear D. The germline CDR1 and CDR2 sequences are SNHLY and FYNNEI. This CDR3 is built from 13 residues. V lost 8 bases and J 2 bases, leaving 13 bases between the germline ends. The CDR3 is CASGRSWAYEQYF. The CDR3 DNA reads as TGTGCCAGCGGTAGGAGTTGGGCCTACGAGCAGTACTTC.

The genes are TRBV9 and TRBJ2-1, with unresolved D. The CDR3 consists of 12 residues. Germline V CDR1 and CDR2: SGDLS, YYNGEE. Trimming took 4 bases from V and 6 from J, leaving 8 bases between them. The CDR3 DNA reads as TGTGCCAGCAGCCGGGTGGTCAATGAGCAGTTCTTC. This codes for CASSRVVNEQFF.

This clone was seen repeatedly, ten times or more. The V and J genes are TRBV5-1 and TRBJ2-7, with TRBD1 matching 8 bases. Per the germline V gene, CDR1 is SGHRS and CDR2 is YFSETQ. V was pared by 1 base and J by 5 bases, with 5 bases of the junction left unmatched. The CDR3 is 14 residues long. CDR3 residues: CASSLSRGLDEQYF. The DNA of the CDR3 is TGCGCCAGCAGCTTGTCCAGGGGGCTCGACGAGCAGTACTTC.

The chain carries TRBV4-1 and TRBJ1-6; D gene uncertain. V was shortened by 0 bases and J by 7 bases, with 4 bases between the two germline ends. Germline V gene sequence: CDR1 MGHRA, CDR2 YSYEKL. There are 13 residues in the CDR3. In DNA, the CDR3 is TGCGCCAGCAGCCAAGACTACAATTCACCCCTCCACTTT. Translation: CASSQDYNSPLHF.

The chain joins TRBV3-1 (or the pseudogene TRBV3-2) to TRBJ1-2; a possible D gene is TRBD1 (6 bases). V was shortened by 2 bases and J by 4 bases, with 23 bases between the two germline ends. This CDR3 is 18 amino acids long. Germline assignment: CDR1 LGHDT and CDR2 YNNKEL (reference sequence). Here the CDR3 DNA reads TGTGCCAGCAGCCAATTCGACAGGACCCACGGGATCCTCTATGGCTACACCTTC. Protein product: CASSQFDRTHGILYGYTF.

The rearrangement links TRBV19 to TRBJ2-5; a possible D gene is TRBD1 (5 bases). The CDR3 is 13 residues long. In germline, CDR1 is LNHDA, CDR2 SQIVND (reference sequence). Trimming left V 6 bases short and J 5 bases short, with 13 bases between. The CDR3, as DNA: TGTGCCAGTAGGGGGCACTCCGGGGAGACCCAGTACTTC. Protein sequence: CASRGHSGETQYF.

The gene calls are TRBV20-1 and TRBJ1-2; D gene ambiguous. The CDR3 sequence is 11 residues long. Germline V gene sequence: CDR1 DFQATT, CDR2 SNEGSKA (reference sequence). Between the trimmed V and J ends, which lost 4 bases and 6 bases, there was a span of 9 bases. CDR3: CSATGTHGYTF. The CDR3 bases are TGCAGTGCTACAGGTACTCATGGCTACACCTTC.

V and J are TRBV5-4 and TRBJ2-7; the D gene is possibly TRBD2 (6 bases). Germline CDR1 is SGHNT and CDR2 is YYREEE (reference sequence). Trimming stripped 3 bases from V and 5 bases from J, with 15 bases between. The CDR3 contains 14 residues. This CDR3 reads CASSSPGRINEQYF. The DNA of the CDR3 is TGTGCCAGCAGCTCCCCCGGGAGAATAAACGAGCAGTACTTC.